Presented here are 27 T cell receptor beta chains from one specimen sequenced in a study of blood T cell repertoires in COVID-19. Libraries were prepared by immunoSEQ multiplex PCR; TCRdb keeps only in-frame clonotypes and omits some of them. The sample holds roughly 130,000 clones, over 75% seen once. The sample consisted of peripheral blood. These receptors were taken from a woman aged 70-85 years with acute or convalescent COVID-19.

The V and J genes are TRBV11-3 and TRBJ1-6; D unclear. The germline V and J ends were trimmed by 3 bases and 0 bases, with 6 bases remaining between them. Germline CDR1 and CDR2: SGHNT and YENEEA. CDR3 size: 15 residues. The CDR3 spells CASSLESSYNSPLHF. CDR3 DNA sequence: TGTGCCAGCAGCTTGGAGAGCTCCTATAATTCACCCCTCCACTTT.

This clone is a singleton in its sample. V and J are TRBV6-5 and TRBJ1-3; 11 positions agree with TRBD1. The CDR3 has 14 amino acids. The J segment lost 8 bases and the V segment lost 4 bases, leaving 4 bases of the junction unmatched. From germline, CDR1 is MNHEY and CDR2 SVGAGI. CDR3: CASSWTGGIDTIYF. The CDR3 nucleotides read TGTGCCAGCAGTTGGACAGGGGGCATAGACACCATATATTTT.

The V call is TRBV7-9, the J call TRBJ2-2, with 16 bases aligning to TRBD2. Germline lookup yields CDR1 SEHNR and CDR2 FQNEAQ (reference sequence). The V segment lost 6 bases and the J segment 4 bases; nucleotides outside the gene matches: 11. This CDR3 has 19 amino acids. CDR3 in DNA: TGTGCCAGCAGGCCCACCGGGACTAGCGGGGGGGACCTCACCGGGGAGCTGTTTTTT. It codes for CASRPTGTSGGDLTGELFF.

This chain uses TRBV5-4 with TRBJ1-1; unclear D gene. Germline V gene sequence: CDR1 SGHNT, CDR2 YYREEE (reference sequence). The V end was cut by 2 bases, the J end by 8 bases, with 10 bases between. The CDR3 runs 12 residues. CDR3 in amino acids: CASSFGGREAFF. The CDR3 DNA is TGTGCCAGCAGCTTCGGAGGCCGGGAAGCTTTCTTT.

This clone was observed a few times. The chain has TRBV5-1 and TRBJ2-5; TRBD1 matches at 7 bases. Unmatched junction bases numbered 4, after V lost 3 bases and J lost 5 bases. The CDR3 spans 13 residues. The germline V gene has CDR1 SGHRS and CDR2 YFSETQ. CDR3 loop: CASSSGGMETQYF. CDR3 nucleotides: TGCGCCAGCAGCTCAGGGGGTATGGAGACCCAGTACTTC.

This sequence joins TRBV2 and TRBJ1-3; the D gene is possibly TRBD1 (6 bases). This CDR3 is 11 amino acids long. Germline V gene lookup returns CDR1 SNHLY and CDR2 FYNNEI. Trimming left V 6 bases short and J 11 bases short, with 11 bases between. CDR3: CASRDSLSIYF. The CDR3 coding sequence is TGTGCCAGCAGGGACAGCTTGTCCATATATTTT. Using reference TRBV2 and TRBJ1-3 for the parts outside the CDR3, the full variable domain is EPEVTQTPSHQVTQMGQEVILRCVPISNHLYFYWYRQILGQKVEFLVSFYNNEISEKSEIFDDQFSVERPDGSNFTLKIRSTKLEDSAMYFCASRDSLSIYFGEGSWLTVV.

The rearrangement uses TRBV4-2 and TRBJ1-1; 8 nucleotides agree with TRBD1. Trimming took 1 base from V and 6 from J; bases not matched to a gene: 7. The germline CDR1 and CDR2 sequences are LGHNA and YNFKEQ. The CDR3 covers 15 residues. The CDR3 nucleotides read TGTGCCAGCAGCCAAGGTCGGCAGGGGGCCGCTGAAGCTTTCTTT. Its translation: CASSQGRQGAAEAFF.

This chain uses TRBV6-5 with TRBJ1-6, with D tentatively TRBD1 (6 bases). V lost 5 bases and J 6 bases, leaving 11 bases between the germline ends. CDR3 length: 14 residues. Germline V gene data show CDR1 as MNHEY and CDR2 as SVGAGI. The CDR3 region is CASSLGQLNSPLHF. Here the CDR3 DNA reads TGTGCCAGCAGTCTCGGACAGCTTAATTCACCCCTCCACTTT.

CDR3 coding DNA: TGCGCCAGCAGCCACGGGACAGGGGGAATCAATGAGCAGTTCTTC. Translation: CASSHGTGGINEQFF. V and J are TRBV4-3 and TRBJ2-1, with TRBD1 matching over 11 bases. With 3 bases clipped from V and 6 bases from J, the junction kept 4 bases outside the gene matches. The CDR3 is made up of 15 amino acids. Germline lookup yields CDR1 LGHNA and CDR2 YSLEER.

The sample holds a few counts of this clone. This sequence joins TRBV3-1 (or the pseudogene TRBV3-2) and TRBJ2-2; 12 bases line up with TRBD2. The J segment lost 10 bases and the V segment lost 4 bases, leaving 4 bases of the junction unmatched. CDR3 size: 14 residues. Germline CDR1 reads LGHDT; CDR2 reads YNNKEL (reference sequence). CDR3 DNA: TGTGCCAGCAGCCTGTCTAGCGGGGGGGAGGAGCTGTTTTTT. It codes for CASSLSSGGEELFF.

The genes are TRBV3-1 (or the pseudogene TRBV3-2) and TRBJ1-6, with TRBD1 matching over 8 bases. The V and J ends lost 6 bases and 0 bases, in that order; junction bases with no gene match: 4. Germline CDR1 LGHDT, CDR2 YNNKEL (reference sequence). The CDR3 is 16 residues long. Written as DNA, the CDR3 is TGTGCCAGCAGTCACGGGACAGGCTCCTATAATTCACCCCTCCACTTT. It encodes CASSHGTGSYNSPLHF.

The V and J genes are TRBV7-8 and TRBJ1-5; D perhaps matches TRBD1 (5 bases). V was pared by 1 base and J by 3 bases, with 31 bases between. The CDR3 is 22 amino acids. Germline V gene lookup returns CDR1 SGHVS and CDR2 FQNEAQ. The CDR3 DNA reads TGTGCCAGCAGCTTAGATTTTGGGTGGGACCCAGGGAGGATATATAACAATCAGCCCCAGCATTTT. Amino acids: CASSLDFGWDPGRIYNNQPQHF.

The chain joins TRBV4-1 to TRBJ1-4; no definite D call. Germline loops: CDR1 MGHRA, CDR2 YSYEKL. Between the trimmed V and J ends, which lost 4 bases and 10 bases, there was a span of 16 bases. The CDR3 is 14 amino acids. In DNA form, the CDR3 reads TGCGCCAGCAGCCCCTCCGGGAACGGGGTAAAACTGTTTTTT. Its translation is CASSPSGNGVKLFF.

The chain uses TRBV27 and TRBJ2-7; 7 bases are shared with TRBD1. Unmatched junction bases numbered 9, after V lost 4 bases and J lost 3 bases. Germline lookup yields CDR1 MNHEY and CDR2 SMNVEV (reference sequence). CDR3 length: 15 amino acids. The CDR3 protein is CASSWTQGQGYEQYF. The DNA of the CDR3 is TGTGCCAGCAGTTGGACACAGGGGCAAGGCTACGAGCAGTACTTC.

The V gene is TRBV2, the J gene TRBJ2-2, with 9 nucleotides matching TRBD1. The germline V gene encodes CDR1 SNHLY and CDR2 FYNNEI. The junction had 4 bases not matched to a gene; V was cut back by 10 bases and J by 7 bases. This CDR3 region has 12 residues. CDR3: CATGTGIGELFF. The CDR3 bases are TGTGCCACCGGGACAGGGATCGGGGAGCTGTTTTTT.

This sequence joins TRBV7-9 and TRBJ2-1, with D possibly TRBD2 on 7 matching bases. The germline V gene has CDR1 SEHNR and CDR2 FQNEAQ (reference sequence). Between the trimmed V and J ends, which lost 3 bases and 7 bases, there was a span of 16 bases. The CDR3 contains 15 residues. The chain's CDR3 is CASSLGGALMNEQFF. The CDR3 DNA follows: TGTGCCAGCAGCTTGGGGGGGGCCCTAATGAATGAGCAGTTCTTC.

The chain joins TRBV7-2 to TRBJ2-6; D is unresolved. Per the germline V gene, CDR1 is SGHTA and CDR2 is FQGNSA. The CDR3 is 15 amino acids. Trimming shortened V by 3 bases and J by 2 bases, and 8 bases separated the two germline ends. CDR3 amino acids: CASSLAFPGANVLTF. DNA for the CDR3: TGTGCCAGCAGCTTGGCCTTCCCTGGGGCCAACGTCCTGACTTTC.

V is TRBV27 and J is TRBJ2-1; 10 bases are a match to TRBD2. This CDR3 has 15 residues. Germline assignment: CDR1 MNHEY and CDR2 SMNVEV (reference sequence). The V segment lost 5 bases and the J segment 1 base; nucleotides outside the gene matches: 2. Written as DNA, the CDR3 is TGTGCCAGCAGTAGCGGGGGGGCATCCTACAATGAGCAGTTCTTC. Encoded protein: CASSSGGASYNEQFF.

The chain links TRBV28 to TRBJ1-2; D uncertain. Germline V CDR1 and CDR2: MDHEN, SYDVKM. This CDR3 region has 13 residues. Trimming shortened V by 6 bases and J by 6 bases, and 14 bases separated the two germline ends. CDR3: CASSKTPGHGYTF. The CDR3, as DNA: TGTGCCAGCAGCAAAACCCCCGGTCATGGCTACACCTTC.

V usage is TRBV29-1 and J usage is TRBJ2-7; D call uncertain. The V gene's germline CDR1 is SQVTM and CDR2 ANQGSEA. The CDR3 is 12 amino acids. The ends were cut back, 4 bases at V and 0 bases at J, with 7 bases in the middle. CDR3 residues: CSVATNSYEQYV. CDR3 nucleotides: TGCAGCGTTGCAACAAACTCCTACGAGCAGTACGTC.

As for this clone: Distinct nucleotide sequences in the sample also encode this CDR3. V and J are TRBV18 and TRBJ1-1, with a tentative D call TRBD1 (5 bases). Trimming pared 3 bases from V and 1 base from J, leaving 6 bases between. Germline loops: CDR1 KGHSH, CDR2 LQKENI. The CDR3 is 13 residues long. CDR3 sequence: CASSPRENTEAFF. As DNA, the CDR3 is TGTGCCAGCTCACCCAGGGAGAACACTGAAGCTTTCTTT.

The chain links TRBV5-1 to TRBJ2-5, with D tentatively TRBD2 (6 bases). This CDR3 is built from 15 residues. Germline CDR1 and CDR2: SGHRS and YFSETQ. Trimming pared 3 bases from V and 0 bases from J, leaving 12 bases between. CDR3 nucleotides: TGCGCCAGCAGCTCAACCGGGAGTAACCAAGAGACCCAGTACTTC. This gives the protein CASSSTGSNQETQYF.

This clone showed up just a few times. The rearrangement uses TRBV10-3 and TRBJ2-7; 7 nucleotides line up with TRBD1. There are 11 residues in the CDR3. Germline V gives CDR1 ENHRY, CDR2 SYGVKD. J gave up 5 bases and V 6 bases, and 1 base lay outside the gene matches. The CDR3 loop is CAIRDRDEQYF. CDR3 DNA sequence: TGTGCCATCAGAGACAGGGACGAGCAGTACTTC.

The rearrangement joins TRBV28 to TRBJ2-2; perhaps TRBD1 as D (6 bases). With 3 bases removed from V and 3 bases from J, the gap between germline ends came to 11 bases. Germline V gene lookup returns CDR1 MDHEN and CDR2 SYDVKM. The CDR3 totals 15 residues. This CDR3 reads CASSFPYRDTGELFF. The DNA for the CDR3 is TGTGCCAGCAGTTTCCCATACAGGGACACCGGGGAGCTGTTTTTT.

The genes are TRBV24-1 and TRBJ1-5; no clear D. Per germline, CDR1 KGHDR and CDR2 SFDVKD. The CDR3 spans 14 residues. Trimming removed 2 bases from V and 5 bases from J, with 9 bases in between. In nucleotides, the CDR3 is TGTGCCACCAGTGATTACGGGTTGGATCAGCCCCAGCATTTT. Translating it yields CATSDYGLDQPQHF.

V is TRBV5-5 and J is TRBJ1-3; a weak D match, TRBD1 (5 bases). Trimming took 3 bases from V and 1 from J, leaving 17 bases between them. The CDR3 sequence is 17 residues long. In germline, CDR1 is SGHKS, CDR2 YYEKEE (reference sequence). CDR3: CASSYRWGKGSGNTIYF. The DNA for the CDR3 is TGTGCCAGCAGCTATCGTTGGGGCAAAGGGTCTGGAAACACCATATATTTT.

In this sample, this clone turned up once. V and J are TRBV5-1 and TRBJ2-5, with TRBD1 matching 7 bases. Trimming cost V 0 bases and J 5 bases; bases outside gene matches: 4. The length of the CDR3 is 14 residues. CDR1 and CDR2 from the germline V gene are SGHRS and YFSETQ. The CDR3 region has the DNA TGCGCCAGCAGCTTGGCAGGGGGTTGGGAGACCCAGTACTTC. Its protein is CASSLAGGWETQYF. Drawing the rest from reference TRBV5-1 and TRBJ2-5, the complete variable domain is KAGVTQTPRYLIKTRGQQVTLSCSPISGHRSVSWYQQTPGQGLQFLFEYFSETQRNKGNFPGRFSGRQFSNSRSEMNVSTLELGDSALYLCASSLAGGWETQYFGPGTRLLVL.